The 30 T cell receptor beta chains presented below share a single source sample, sequenced in a study of OX40 agonist ivuxolimab in advanced cancers. Sequenced by immunoSEQ multiplex PCR; TCRdb stores in-frame clones only, minus some. The sample shows approximately 52,000 clones, 70% to 90% of them seen only once. Sequencing was performed on CD4+ or CD8+ T cells sorted from blood, taken in a trial of the OX40 agonist ivuxolimab. The receptors were gathered from an adult with an advanced solid tumor such as melanoma, head and neck, liver or kidney cancer.

V usage is TRBV5-1 and J usage is TRBJ2-5; the match to TRBD2 covers 7 bases. Looked up from germline, CDR1 is SGHRS and CDR2 is YFSETQ. This CDR3 spans 14 amino acids. Trimming removed 4 bases from V and 2 bases from J; junction bases left unmatched: 5. The CDR3 coding sequence is TGCGCCAGCAGCCTTTTACTAGCGCAAGAGACCCAGTACTTC. Protein sequence: CASSLLLAQETQYF.

The chain couples TRBV7-6 to TRBJ2-2, with 7 bases identical to TRBD2. The germline V gene encodes CDR1 SGHVS and CDR2 FNYEAQ. This CDR3 region has 16 residues. With V trimmed by 5 bases and J by 1 base, 7 bases remained unmatched. CDR3 amino acids: CASSPQPSGNTGELFF. The CDR3 DNA reads TGTGCCAGCAGCCCACAGCCTAGCGGGAACACCGGGGAGCTGTTTTTT.

V and J are TRBV4-2 and TRBJ2-7, with unresolved D. Germline V gene lookup returns CDR1 LGHNA and CDR2 YNFKEQ. The V gene lost 0 bases and the J gene lost 5 bases, with 2 bases spanning the gap. The CDR3 totals 11 residues. The CDR3 region is CASSQENEQYF. The CDR3 DNA reads as TGTGCCAGCAGCCAAGAAAACGAGCAGTACTTC.

This chain links TRBV19 with TRBJ1-5; tentatively, D is TRBD1 (6 bases). V lost 3 bases to trimming and J lost 6 bases, with 15 bases between them. Germline-derived CDR1 and CDR2 are LNHDA and SQIVND (reference sequence). The CDR3 is made up of 15 amino acids. CDR3 residues: CASSIDGGGSQPQHF. The CDR3 DNA reads as TGTGCCAGTAGTATTGACGGAGGGGGTAGTCAGCCCCAGCATTTT.

The chain joins TRBV9 to TRBJ2-1; TRBD2 matches at 8 bases. Looked up from germline, CDR1 is SGDLS and CDR2 is YYNGEE. Germline trimming cut 3 bases from V and 4 bases from J; bases unmatched to any gene: 6. The length of the CDR3 is 15 residues. CDR3: CASSGGASGYNEQFF. CDR3 in DNA: TGTGCCAGCAGCGGGGGCGCTAGCGGGTACAATGAGCAGTTCTTC.

The chain employs TRBV5-1 and TRBJ2-5, with TRBD2 matching over 16 bases. V was clipped by 2 bases and J by 4 bases; unmatched bases: 5. Germline CDR1 and CDR2: SGHRS and YFSETQ. This CDR3 contains 17 residues. The CDR3 DNA sequence: TGCGCCAGCAGCTTTGGGACTAGCGGGAGGGTTAGAGAGACCCAGTACTTC. It encodes CASSFGTSGRVRETQYF.

The chain uses TRBV10-3 and TRBJ2-3; 9 nucleotides line up with TRBD1. CDR3 length: 13 residues. V lost 11 bases to trimming and J lost 2 bases; unmatched junction nucleotides: 5. In germline, CDR1 is ENHRY, CDR2 SYGVKD. CDR3 amino acids: CAATGGLTDTQYF. The CDR3 bases are TGTGCCGCAACAGGGGGCCTCACAGATACGCAGTATTTT.

This clone was picked up a small number of times. V and J are TRBV6-6 and TRBJ2-7; the match to TRBD2 covers 8 bases. The germline gives CDR1 MNHNY, CDR2 SVGAGI (reference sequence). V shed 5 bases, J shed 3 bases, and the junction held 6 bases outside the gene matches. The CDR3 runs 14 residues. CDR3 loop: CASSETGGLYEQYF. CDR3 DNA: TGTGCCAGCAGTGAGACGGGAGGGCTCTACGAGCAGTACTTC.

The genes are TRBV6-5 and TRBJ1-1; TRBD1 agrees at 8 bases. Trimming cost V 7 bases and J 1 base; bases outside gene matches: 8. CDR3 size: 15 residues. In germline, CDR1 is MNHEY, CDR2 SVGAGI. The CDR3 loop is CASKRQGLANTEAFF. The CDR3 nucleotides are TGTGCCAGCAAGAGACAGGGGTTGGCGAACACTGAAGCTTTCTTT.

Only a few counts were recorded for this clone. The genes are TRBV30 and TRBJ1-2; 9 nucleotides align to TRBD1. The germline V gene has CDR1 GTSNPN and CDR2 SVGIG (reference sequence). The CDR3 extends over 15 amino acids. J was trimmed by 7 bases and V by 4 bases; bases with no gene match: 13. The CDR3 is CAWTSRGTGGSGYTF. The DNA of the CDR3 is TGTGCCTGGACGTCGAGAGGTACAGGGGGCTCTGGCTACACCTTC.

This clone was detected once. The rearrangement uses TRBV30 and TRBJ2-3, with D possibly being TRBD2 (6 bases). The CDR3 totals 14 residues. V was shortened by 4 bases and J by 0 bases, with 11 bases between the two germline ends. CDR1 GTSNPN and CDR2 SVGIG come from the germline V gene (reference sequence). The CDR3 DNA follows: TGTGCCTGGAAAGGCGGGGTCAGCACAGATACGCAGTATTTT. Amino acid sequence: CAWKGGVSTDTQYF.

The chain recombines TRBV5-4 with TRBJ1-4; D gene uncertain. Trimming left V 0 bases short and J 3 bases short, with 9 bases between. The CDR3 extends over 15 amino acids. Looked up from germline, CDR1 is SGHNT and CDR2 is YYREEE (reference sequence). CDR3 bases: TGTGCCAGCAGCTTGGCAGGCGGACCTAATGAAAAACTGTTTTTT. This translates into CASSLAGGPNEKLFF.

This clone appeared a few times. The rearrangement uses TRBV28 and TRBJ1-5; D is ambiguous. In germline, CDR1 is MDHEN, CDR2 SYDVKM. CDR3 length: 12 residues. V was pared by 1 base and J by 9 bases, with 7 bases between. The CDR3 protein is CASSLSVRPQHF. The CDR3 coding sequence is TGTGCCAGCAGTTTATCAGTTCGGCCCCAGCATTTT.

The V call is TRBV28, the J call TRBJ1-6; no reliable D call. The V gene lost 5 bases and the J gene lost 16 bases, with 12 bases spanning the gap. From germline, CDR1 is MDHEN and CDR2 SYDVKM. The CDR3 extends over 11 amino acids. The CDR3 is CASSEGPVLHF. In DNA form, the CDR3 reads TGTGCCAGCAGTGAAGGCCCGGTTCTCCACTTT.

V usage is TRBV6-5 and J usage is TRBJ2-3; D is perhaps TRBD1 (6 bases). From germline, CDR1 is MNHEY and CDR2 SVGAGI. V lost 6 bases to trimming and J lost 0 bases, with 7 bases between them. The CDR3 contains 13 residues. The CDR3 DNA follows: TGTGCCAGCAGGACAGGTAGCACAGATACGCAGTATTTT. This encodes CASRTGSTDTQYF.

A single count supports this clone. The chain couples TRBV28 to TRBJ2-7, with D unclear. Germline V CDR1 and CDR2: MDHEN, SYDVKM. This CDR3 region has 12 residues. The V end lost 2 bases, the J end lost 6 bases, and 8 bases lay between the germline ends. In DNA, the CDR3 is TGTGCCAGCAGTTTAGCCGGGCTCGAGCAGTACTTC. It yields the protein CASSLAGLEQYF.

As to this clone: A read error may produce the germline difference seen at one junction end. The chain recombines TRBV11-2 with TRBJ2-1; either TRBD1 or TRBD2 may supply D (5 bases each). CDR1 is SGHAT and CDR2 is FQNNGV in the germline V gene. The length of the CDR3 is 13 residues. This CDR3 reads CASSLPGTPPGVF. The CDR3 DNA is TGTGCCAGCAGCTTGCCAGGGACCCCCCCTGGGGTCTTC.

J is TRBJ2-7 and V is TRBV2, with 9 bases matching TRBD1. The CDR3 has 13 amino acids. V gave up 3 bases and J gave up 7 bases; unmatched junction bases: 4. The germline V gene encodes CDR1 SNHLY and CDR2 FYNNEI. CDR3 region: CASSEETGGEQYF. CDR3 DNA sequence: TGTGCCAGCAGTGAGGAGACAGGGGGAGAGCAGTACTTC.

The rearrangement uses TRBV6-4 and TRBJ2-3; no reliable D call. The germline CDR1 and CDR2 sequences are MRHNA and SNTAGT. The CDR3 covers 14 residues. Trimming took off 6 bases at V and 2 bases at J, with 12 bases between the two ends. The CDR3 DNA follows: TGTGCCAGCAGCGAAAGAGCAGACACAGATACGCAGTATTTT. It specifies CASSERADTDTQYF.

The chain combines TRBV19 with TRBJ1-1, with D perhaps TRBD1 (5 bases). V lost 5 bases to trimming and J lost 10 bases, with 11 bases between them. The V gene's germline CDR1 is LNHDA and CDR2 SQIVND (reference sequence). This CDR3 has 11 amino acids. The CDR3 DNA follows: TGTGCCAGTAGTTCTCCGGGGACAGCTTTCTTT. It encodes CASSSPGTAFF.

V and J are TRBV21-1 and TRBJ2-7; the D call in the table, TRBD2, was not verified against the DNA. TRBV21-1 is flagged as a pseudogene. CDR3 length: 16 residues. CDR3 DNA: TGTGCCAGCAGAGGGACTAGCGGGACCAGGTTGGAAGAGCAGTACTTC. Protein product: CASRGTSGTRLEEQYF.

About this clone: A read error may account for a junction end that differs from germline. The gene calls are TRBV28 and TRBJ2-7, with D possibly being TRBD1 (5 bases). Germline CDR1 and CDR2: MDHEN and SYDVKM. The length of the CDR3 is 13 residues. The CDR3 DNA sequence: TGTGCCAGCAGTTTAAAAGGGGCGTACGTGCAGTACTTC. Its protein product is CASSLKGAYVQYF.

The chain recombines TRBV6-5 with TRBJ2-7; unclear D gene. The V end was cut by 0 bases, the J end by 2 bases, with 14 bases between. The CDR3 runs 16 residues. Germline V gene lookup returns CDR1 MNHEY and CDR2 SVGAGI. CDR3 DNA sequence: TGTGCCAGCAGTTACTCGCGACATGACCTCACCTACGAGCAGTACTTC. It translates to CASSYSRHDLTYEQYF.

The chain couples TRBV29-1 to TRBJ1-2; 7 positions match TRBD1. Germline assignment: CDR1 SQVTM and CDR2 ANQGSEA. J gave up 3 bases and V 3 bases, and 1 base lay outside the gene matches. The CDR3 totals 12 residues. The CDR3 loop reads CSVDRGYYGYTF. CDR3 in DNA: TGCAGCGTTGACAGGGGGTACTATGGCTACACCTTC.

The chain combines TRBV28 with TRBJ2-7; the D is unclear. The CDR3 runs to 13 residues. V was trimmed by 6 bases and J by 2 bases, leaving 11 bases between them. Germline V gene data show CDR1 as MDHEN and CDR2 as SYDVKM. The CDR3 spells CASRRRIAYEQYF. For the CDR3, the DNA is TGTGCCAGCAGGCGAAGGATCGCCTACGAGCAGTACTTC.

This clone has only one observation. The chain carries TRBV9 and TRBJ1-5, with D maybe TRBD1 (5 bases). The V gene lost 0 bases and the J gene lost 5 bases, with 12 bases spanning the gap. Germline CDR1 SGDLS, CDR2 YYNGEE. The CDR3 consists of 15 residues. The CDR3 reads CASSVGWGRDQPQHF. DNA of the CDR3: TGTGCCAGCAGCGTAGGTTGGGGCCGAGATCAGCCCCAGCATTTT.

The V gene is TRBV5-6, the J gene TRBJ2-5; the D is unclear. The CDR3 sequence is 14 residues long. V lost 4 bases, J lost 1 base, and 11 bases lay in between. CDR1 SGHDT and CDR2 YYEEEE come from the germline V gene. The CDR3 DNA follows: TGTGCCAGCAGCCAGGCCGGAAGCCAAGAGACCCAGTACTTC. This sequence encodes CASSQAGSQETQYF.

This clone is a singleton in its sample. This chain joins TRBV10-3 and TRBJ2-5; D might be TRBD2 (5 bases). The germline V and J ends were trimmed by 0 bases and 4 bases, with 12 bases remaining between them. Germline lookup yields CDR1 ENHRY and CDR2 SYGVKD. The CDR3 consists of 15 residues. CDR3: CAISESGEPLETQYF. DNA for the CDR3: TGTGCCATCAGTGAGTCTGGGGAGCCGCTAGAGACCCAGTACTTC.

In its sample, this clone is medium-sized (0.01 to 0.1%). The chain recombines TRBV5-4 with TRBJ2-2; no clear D. The CDR3 runs 13 residues. Per the germline V gene, CDR1 is SGHNT and CDR2 is YYREEE (reference sequence). The V end was cut by 0 bases, the J end by 5 bases, with 5 bases between. As DNA, the CDR3 is TGTGCCAGCAGCTTGGACTGGACCGGGGAGCTGTTTTTT. Translation gives CASSLDWTGELFF. The variable domain in full, with the rest retrieved from reference TRBV5-4 and TRBJ2-2, is ETGVTQSPTHLIKTRGQQVTLRCSSQSGHNTVSWYQQALGQGPQFIFQYYREEENGRGNFPPRFSGLQFPNYSSELNVNALELDDSALYLCASSLDWTGELFFGEGSRLTVL.

The chain uses TRBV2 and TRBJ2-1, with 8 bases fitting TRBD1. V dropped 7 bases and J dropped 5; count of bases not matched to a gene: 4. Germline CDR1 SNHLY, CDR2 FYNNEI. This CDR3 is built from 13 residues. Here the CDR3 DNA reads TGTGCCAGCAACAGGGGGATGAACAATGAGCAGTTCTTC. This gives the protein CASNRGMNNEQFF.